A selection of T cell receptor beta chains follows, all from one sample in a study of blood T cell repertoires in COVID-19. TCRdb keeps only in-frame clones here, not all; method: immunoSEQ multiplex PCR. The data hold under 500,000 clones, with around 88% observed a single time. Sequenced input: peripheral blood. All receptors derive from a woman under 40 with acute or convalescent COVID-19. Both conserved end residues are part of each CDR3.

TRBJ2-7 | TRBV6-6 | CASSSSDRINEQYF
TRBJ1-6 | TRBV5-1 | CASSLGRSPYNSPLHF
TRBJ1-2 | TRBV20-1 | CSASQAAYGYTF
TRBJ1-3 | TRBV27 | CASSLAPWGNTIYF
TRBJ1-2 | TRBV29-1 | CSVGNGYTF
TRBJ2-1 | TRBV18 | CASSPLMAGGKDEQFF
TRBJ2-1 | TRBV7-9 | CASSLGYSGGAVYEQFF
TRBJ2-2 | TRBV27 | CASSLATGTGELFF
TRBJ2-5 | TRBV4-1 | CASSQDSWETQYF
TRBJ1-2 | TRBV30 | CAWSGRDWQGGGYTF
TRBJ1-5 | TRBV30 | CAWSVGTKNQPQHF
TRBJ2-7 | TRBV6-5 | CASRKAGGKGYEQYF
TRBJ2-1 | TRBV2 | CASSGVAGEYNEQFF
TRBJ2-2 | TRBV19 | CASRWDSNTGELFF
TRBJ2-1 | TRBV20-1 | CSASGWNEQFF
TRBJ1-5 | TRBV2 | CANSQGKKRGIQPQHF
TRBJ2-1 | TRBV28 | CASSLSSRTGLREQFF
TRBJ2-5 | TRBV5-8 | CASIPRGAQETQYF
TRBJ2-5 | TRBV6-1 | CASSVIAHRDRGGETQYF
TRBJ2-2 | TRBV5-1 | CASSLGPSVGTGELFF
TRBJ1-1 | TRBV18 | CASRQQGEAFF
TRBJ1-4 | TRBV2 | CASNRVPNEKLFF
TRBJ1-1 | TRBV19 | CASSTPNGGNTEAFF
TRBJ1-1 | TRBV27 | CASSTGTGKAEAFF
TRBJ1-2 | TRBV20-1 | CSASFPGPGYGYTF
TRBJ1-1 | TRBV5-4 | CASSLQGGGTEAFF
TRBJ1-4 | TRBV7-6 | CASSTGTGIQEKLFF